The 5 T cell receptor beta chains listed next were all sequenced from one sample in a study of T cell changes during pregnancy in multiple sclerosis. The assay was immunoSEQ multiplex PCR, and TCRdb's table has in-frame clones only and misses some. The sample includes roughly 28,000 clones, over 85% of them seen just once. Sample: CD8+ T cells from peripheral blood mononuclear cells, taken before pregnancy. All receptors come from a female donor with multiple sclerosis, enrolled in a pregnancy study.

This clone was recorded a few times. The rearrangement uses TRBV5-4 and TRBJ2-1, with D possibly matching TRBD2 (6 bases). CDR1 is SGHNT and CDR2 is YYREEE in the germline V gene (reference sequence). Between the trimmed V and J ends, which lost 2 bases and 2 bases, there was a span of 8 bases. There are 14 residues in the CDR3. Written as DNA, the CDR3 is TGTGCCAGCAGCTTCCAGCGGGCCTACAATGAGCAGTTCTTC. This codes for CASSFQRAYNEQFF.

The chain's CDR3 is CASSFGDEQFF. The CDR3 nucleotides read TGTGCCAGCAGTTTCGGAGATGAGCAGTTCTTC. V and J are TRBV27 and TRBJ2-1; D is unresolved. The germline gives CDR1 MNHEY, CDR2 SMNVEV (reference sequence). The CDR3 is 11 amino acids. V gave up 3 bases and J gave up 8 bases, with 5 bases separating them.

The V gene is TRBV28, the J gene TRBJ2-3, with 9 positions matching TRBD2. V lost 5 bases, J lost 2 bases, and 11 bases stayed unmatched. Germline assignment: CDR1 MDHEN and CDR2 SYDVKM. The CDR3 is 17 residues long. The CDR3 DNA follows: TGTGCCAGCAGTGTTGAGACTAGCGGCATCCTCACAGATACGCAGTATTTT. It translates to CASSVETSGILTDTQYF.

V usage is TRBV5-1 and J usage is TRBJ1-2; D possibly corresponds to TRBD1 (5 bases). CDR3 length: 18 amino acids. Trimming cost V 0 bases and J 7 bases, with 25 bases left between them. Germline values: CDR1 SGHRS, CDR2 YFSETQ. The CDR3 sequence: CASSLVLGQVTDYSGYTF. DNA of the CDR3: TGCGCCAGCAGCTTGGTGCTGGGGCAGGTAACGGATTACTCTGGCTACACCTTC. The full variable domain, completed using reference TRBV5-1 and TRBJ1-2, is KAGVTQTPRYLIKTRGQQVTLSCSPISGHRSVSWYQQTPGQGLQFLFEYFSETQRNKGNFPGRFSGRQFSNSRSEMNVSTLELGDSALYLCASSLVLGQVTDYSGYTFGSGTRLTVV.

V is TRBV6-5 and J is TRBJ2-1; 14 nucleotides line up with TRBD2. The V segment lost 4 bases and the J segment 15 bases; nucleotides outside the gene matches: 14. Per germline, CDR1 MNHEY and CDR2 SVGAGI. The CDR3 consists of 16 residues. DNA of the CDR3: TGTGCCAGCAGTTTAGGTGGGACTAGCGGGAGTGTTCAACCGTTCTTC. This translates into CASSLGGTSGSVQPFF.